One TCR beta chain is described in this entry. Its antigen remains unknown. Clones were read by immunoSEQ multiplex PCR, and TCRdb kept only the in-frame ones, dropping some. The sample holds some 25,000 clones, about 86% seen once. V was shortened by 0 bases and J by 4 bases, with 9 bases between the two germline ends. The CDR3 consists of 14 residues. Germline lookup yields CDR1 SGHRS and CDR2 YFSETQ. The data are from a study of OX40 agonist ivuxolimab in advanced cancers. Findings and caveats of the study: Individuals who were partial responders at 0.1-3.0 mg/kg had clonal expansion that ranked among the lowest.

The specimen was CD4+ or CD8+ T cells sorted from blood, collected in a trial of the OX40 agonist ivuxolimab. The J gene is TRBJ2-3, the V gene TRBV5-1, with D unresolved. The TCR comes from an adult with an advanced solid tumor such as melanoma, head and neck, liver or kidney cancer. CDR3 DNA sequence: TGCGCCAGCAGCTTGGAACCCCCCCCAGATACGCAGTATTTT. Translating it yields CASSLEPPPDTQYF.